Below, 7 T cell receptor beta chains from the same sample are listed, as sequenced in a study of shared clonotypes between healthy human individuals (dated by TCRdb to 2018 to 2020). Library creation used the immunoSEQ multiplex PCR assay. Imported from immuneACCESS, the table was reduced by TCRdb to in-frame sequences with V and J called. These copies leave out some clones; in studies compared against another copy, an unresolved V gene accounts for under half, and the cause of the remainder is not known. The sample table contains under 2.5 million clones; only one count was recorded for 85% to 95% of them. Around 0.38% of the sample comes from the top ten. What was sequenced was naive CD4+ T cells from PBMCs. What the cell subset or site label conveys for this sample: CD45RA+ positively selected. All receptors come from a man between 18 and 29 years old in good health. Some clones in this sample may be carry-over from other donors' samples.

The rearrangement links TRBV5-1 to TRBJ2-3; 14 nucleotides align to TRBD2. V lost 5 bases, J lost 1 base, and 12 bases stayed unmatched. Germline CDR1 reads SGHRS; CDR2 reads YFSETQ. The CDR3 consists of 19 residues. CDR3 DNA: TGCGCCAGCAGTCGTTTAGGGACTAGCGGGAGCCGGGGCACAGATACGCAGTATTTT. Translated, it gives CASSRLGTSGSRGTDTQYF. The full variable domain, its missing parts supplied by reference TRBV5-1 and TRBJ2-3, is KAGVTQTPRYLIKTRGQQVTLSCSPISGHRSVSWYQQTPGQGLQFLFEYFSETQRNKGNFPGRFSGRQFSNSRSEMNVSTLELGDSALYLCASSRLGTSGSRGTDTQYFGPGTRLTVL.

CDR3 region: CASSLSGVLTEAFF. The CDR3 region has the DNA TGCGCCAGCAGCTTGTCAGGTGTGTTAACTGAAGCTTTCTTT. The chain recombines TRBV5-1 with TRBJ1-1; D unclear. The length of the CDR3 is 14 residues. The germline gives CDR1 SGHRS, CDR2 YFSETQ. The V end lost 1 base, the J end lost 5 bases, and 12 bases lay between the germline ends.

This chain joins TRBV19 and TRBJ2-1, with 16 bases identical to TRBD2. V dropped 3 bases and J dropped 7; count of bases not matched to a gene: 12. This CDR3 has 19 amino acids. The germline V gene has CDR1 LNHDA and CDR2 SQIVND (reference sequence). CDR3 protein: CASSIQGLAGGPLWNEQFF. The CDR3 nucleotides read TGTGCCAGTAGTATTCAGGGACTAGCGGGAGGGCCCTTGTGGAATGAGCAGTTCTTC.

This clone was detected once. The rearrangement links TRBV4-2 to TRBJ2-3; TRBD2 agrees at 10 bases. Trimming removed 1 base from V and 3 bases from J; junction bases left unmatched: 4. The CDR3 runs to 16 residues. CDR1 and CDR2 (germline): LGHNA, YNFKEQ. As DNA, the CDR3 is TGTGCCAGCAGCCAAGTCGCGGGACTAGCGACAGATACGCAGTATTTT. Translating gives CASSQVAGLATDTQYF.

The DNA of the CDR3 is TGCGCCAGCAGGCAGGGGCAGGGTGCTTATGGCTACACCTTC. This encodes CASRQGQGAYGYTF. The chain has TRBV4-1 and TRBJ1-2; tentative D call: TRBD1 (6 bases). Trimming pared 6 bases from V and 5 bases from J, leaving 16 bases between. Germline CDR1 reads MGHRA; CDR2 reads YSYEKL. The length of the CDR3 is 14 residues.

The CDR3 protein is CASNSRGETQYF. The CDR3 coding sequence is TGTGCCAGCAACTCCCGGGGAGAGACCCAGTACTTC. The chain links TRBV7-6 to TRBJ2-5; a weak D match, TRBD2 (5 bases). With 7 bases removed from V and 4 bases from J, the gap between germline ends came to 10 bases. The CDR3 is 12 residues long. Germline V gene data show CDR1 as SGHVS and CDR2 as FNYEAQ. Supplemented by reference TRBV7-6 and TRBJ2-5, the full variable domain reads GAGVSQSPRYKVTKRGQDVALRCDPISGHVSLYWYRQALGQGPEFLTYFNYEAQQDKSGLPNDRFSAERPEGSISTLTIQRTEQRDSAMYRCASNSRGETQYFGPGTRLLVL.

A single count supports this clone. This sequence joins TRBV5-1 and TRBJ2-7; the D call may be TRBD1 or TRBD2 (5 bases each). The CDR3 loop spans 17 amino acids. Germline loops: CDR1 SGHRS, CDR2 YFSETQ. With 3 bases removed from V and 4 bases from J, the gap between germline ends came to 23 bases. The CDR3 DNA follows: TGCGCCAGCAGCTCCCCGAGAGGGGCGACCACGATTTACGAGCAGTACTTC. Translated: CASSSPRGATTIYEQYF.